What follows are 18 T cell receptor beta chains derived from one specimen sequenced in a study of regulatory T cells in long-lasting Graves disease. Assembly of TCR beta libraries relied on iRepertoire HTBI primers together with Arm-PCR of CDR3 regions. TCRdb ran MiXCR on the multiplex PCR reads and lists one entry per CDR3 protein. The table has 550,000 to 700,000 distinct CDR3 sequences, roughly 15% seen once. Time point in this sample: newly diagnosed GD, antithyroid drugs for less than 3 months. Construction of the TCR library relied on RNA isolated from PBMCs. In addition, the sample was reused for a study of T cells in Graves' hyperthyroidism and ophthalmopathy.

The specimen comprised peripheral blood mononuclear cells (PBMCs), sampled at new diagnosis, from a patient treated with antithyroid drugs. Source of these receptors: a man between 18 and 35 years old with Graves disease.

This clonotype was detected only a few times. The chain is built from TRBV12-5 and TRBJ1-2; TRBD1 matches 8 bases. The V gene end was trimmed by 6 bases and the J gene end by 3 bases; junction bases not matched to a gene: 6. This CDR3 spans 14 amino acids. Germline CDR1 reads LGHNT; CDR2 reads FRNRAP. This chain's CDR3 is CASGGDRRHYGYTF. CDR3 DNA: TGTGCTAGTGGGGGGGACAGGAGACACTATGGCTACACCTTC.

This clonotype was observed at least ten times. The chain is built from TRBV18 and TRBJ2-5, with TRBD1 matching 7 bases. The germline gives CDR1 KGHSH, CDR2 LQKENI. The CDR3 length is 15 residues. V dropped 3 bases and J dropped 5; count of bases not matched to a gene: 9. CDR3 residues: CASSPRTGFRETQYF. The CDR3 DNA sequence: TGTGCCAGCTCACCGAGGACAGGATTTCGGGAGACCCAGTACTTC.

This clonotype was found a few times. This rearrangement joins TRBV29-1 to TRBJ2-3; TRBD1 might be the D (5 bases). Trimming removed 3 bases from V and 5 bases from J, with 15 bases in between. CDR3 length: 14 amino acids. Per germline, CDR1 SQVTM and CDR2 ANQGSEA. In DNA, the CDR3 is TGCAGCGTTGATACCAGGGTGGGTGAAGATACGCAGTATTTT. It yields the protein CSVDTRVGEDTQYF.

The gene calls are TRBV5-1 and TRBJ2-2, with unresolved D. The germline gives CDR1 SGHRS, CDR2 YFSETQ. The CDR3 contains 15 residues. The V and J ends lost 0 bases and 2 bases respectively, with 8 bases between them. The CDR3 nucleotides are TGCGCCAGCAGCTTGGCCCCACAAAACACCGGGGAGCTGTTTTTT. Its translation is CASSLAPQNTGELFF.

This clonotype has at least ten counts. V gene TRBV27 combines with J gene TRBJ2-7, with TRBD1 matching over 8 bases. The CDR3 has 15 residues. The V gene end was trimmed by 6 bases and the J gene end by 4 bases; junction bases not matched to a gene: 11. CDR1 MNHEY and CDR2 SMNVEV come from the germline V gene (reference sequence). CDR3: CASSPVAGGWYEQYF. For the CDR3, the DNA is TGTGCCAGCAGCCCGGTCGCAGGGGGCTGGTACGAGCAGTACTTC.

This clonotype has ten or more counts. This chain uses TRBV28 with TRBJ1-2; tentatively, D is TRBD1 (6 bases). Germline CDR1 is MDHEN and CDR2 is SYDVKM. CDR3 size: 15 residues. The V end was cut by 2 bases, the J end by 4 bases, with 14 bases between. The CDR3 nucleotides are TGTGCCAGCAGTTTAAAGGGGGAATACGCCTATGGCTACACCTTC. It translates to CASSLKGEYAYGYTF.

The rearrangement uses TRBV14 and TRBJ2-7, with a possible D match to TRBD2 (7 bases). CDR3 length: 20 residues. V was shortened by 6 bases and J by 4 bases, with 34 bases between the two germline ends. Germline CDR1 is SGHDN and CDR2 is FVKESK. The CDR3 nucleotides are TGTGCCAGCAGTCAGAGACCTTCCGGCTTTTCAGGGAGGGGGATATACGAGCAGTACTTC. It yields the protein CASSQRPSGFSGRGIYEQYF.

The table lists this clonotype with many counts. The chain combines TRBV20-1 with TRBJ2-7, with TRBD2 matching 11 bases. The V segment lost 0 bases and the J segment 2 bases; nucleotides outside the gene matches: 9. Germline lookup yields CDR1 DFQATT and CDR2 SNEGSKA (reference sequence). The CDR3 consists of 17 residues. CDR3 protein: CSARDPLGSGRAYEQYF. CDR3 bases: TGCAGTGCTAGAGATCCCTTGGGTAGCGGGAGGGCCTACGAGCAGTACTTC.

This clonotype was observed many times. The chain uses TRBV2 and TRBJ1-2; D remains unclear. Between the trimmed V and J ends, which lost 7 bases and 2 bases, there was a span of 8 bases. The CDR3 runs 12 residues. Germline V lookup: CDR1 SNHLY, CDR2 FYNNEI. CDR3 region: CASTGSNYGYTF. In nucleotides, the CDR3 is TGTGCCAGCACTGGCTCAAACTATGGCTACACCTTC.

This chain uses TRBV10-2 with TRBJ1-1; D is unresolved. The CDR3 spans 13 residues. The V gene lost 6 bases and the J gene lost 3 bases, with 11 bases spanning the gap. The germline V gene has CDR1 WSHSY and CDR2 SAAADI. CDR3 loop: CASRPPSYTEAFF. DNA for the CDR3: TGCGCCAGCAGGCCCCCTTCTTACACTGAAGCTTTCTTT.

This clonotype occurred a few times. An end of the junction does not agree with germline; a read error may underlie this. J is TRBJ2-5 and V is TRBV11-1; no definite D call. This CDR3 comprises 15 residues. The germline V gene has CDR1 SGHAT and CDR2 FQDESV (reference sequence). In DNA form, the CDR3 reads TGTGCCAGCAGCTTCTTTGGTGGGGTCCAAGAGGCCCAGTACTTC. Translation gives CASSFFGGVQEAQYF.

A few counts support this clonotype. The J gene is TRBJ2-1, the V gene TRBV5-1; the D gene is possibly TRBD1 (6 bases). Germline V lookup: CDR1 SGHRS, CDR2 YFSETQ. The ends were cut back, 4 bases at V and 4 bases at J, with 9 bases in the middle. This CDR3 comprises 13 residues. The CDR3 protein is CASSDRRYNEQFF. Written as DNA, the CDR3 is TGCGCCAGCAGCGACAGGAGATACAATGAGCAGTTCTTC. Combining the CDR3 with reference TRBV5-1 and TRBJ2-1 gives the whole variable domain KAGVTQTPRYLIKTRGQQVTLSCSPISGHRSVSWYQQTPGQGLQFLFEYFSETQRNKGNFPGRFSGRQFSNSRSEMNVSTLELGDSALYLCASSDRRYNEQFFGPGTRLTVL.

This clonotype was observed at least ten times. The rearrangement uses TRBV7-3 and TRBJ2-1; 7 bases fit TRBD2. From germline, CDR1 is SGHTA and CDR2 FQGTGA. CDR3 size: 16 residues. J lost 6 bases, V lost 1 base, and 9 bases had no gene match. CDR3 protein: CASSLNLGGSGNEQFF. The CDR3 region has the DNA TGTGCCAGCAGCTTAAACCTGGGCGGGAGCGGCAATGAGCAGTTCTTC.

This clonotype has more than one count but fewer than ten. The V call is TRBV7-3, the J call TRBJ2-7; 8 nucleotides agree with TRBD1. Germline CDR1 SGHTA, CDR2 FQGTGA. The V segment lost 4 bases and the J segment 6 bases; nucleotides outside the gene matches: 5. This CDR3 region has 13 residues. DNA for the CDR3: TGTGCCAGCAGCTCCGCCGACAGGGGCGAGCAGTACTTC. It specifies CASSSADRGEQYF.

The chain employs TRBV20-1 and TRBJ1-5, with 8 bases lining up with TRBD1. The germline V gene has CDR1 DFQATT and CDR2 SNEGSKA (reference sequence). The length of the CDR3 is 16 residues. V lost 4 bases, J lost 0 bases, and 8 bases stayed unmatched. The CDR3 spells CSANLQGAHSNQPQHF. Here the CDR3 DNA reads TGCAGTGCTAATTTGCAGGGGGCCCATAGCAATCAGCCCCAGCATTTT.

CDR3 region: CASSQSLEAGPSTDTQYF. The DNA for the CDR3 is TGTGCCAGCAGCCAAAGTCTGGAAGCGGGACCTAGCACAGATACGCAGTATTTT. The V gene is TRBV4-2, the J gene TRBJ2-3, with 7 nucleotides matching TRBD2. The germline CDR1 and CDR2 sequences are LGHNA and YNFKEQ. With 2 bases clipped from V and 0 bases from J, the junction kept 11 bases outside the gene matches. The CDR3 has 18 residues.

This clonotype appeared many times. The CDR3 nucleotides are TGTGCCTGGAGCGGACTAGCTGCTCCCTACGAGCAGTACTTC. This codes for CAWSGLAAPYEQYF. V gene TRBV30 combines with J gene TRBJ2-7; 8 nucleotides line up with TRBD2. Germline V gene data show CDR1 as GTSNPN and CDR2 as SVGIG (reference sequence). The CDR3 spans 14 residues. V lost 3 bases, J lost 2 bases, and 6 bases stayed unmatched.

CDR3 nucleotide sequence: TGCAGTGCCCTTACAGGGACGAGGGCAGATACGCAGTATTTT. This codes for CSALTGTRADTQYF. The V gene is TRBV20-1, the J gene TRBJ2-3; TRBD1 might be the D (6 bases). This CDR3 has 14 amino acids. The V gene lost 6 bases and the J gene lost 4 bases, with 17 bases spanning the gap. Per the germline V gene, CDR1 is DFQATT and CDR2 is SNEGSKA (reference sequence).